This is a list of T cell receptor beta chains from one sample in a study of cytomegalovirus exposure and HLA in healthy donors. Produced via immunoSEQ multiplex PCR; TCRdb's table is partial and in-frame only. Altogether approximately 190,000 clones are present, more than 75% being singletons, with the ten largest covering about 2.4%. The sequenced material came from PBMCs. The source of these receptors is a woman between 50 and 59 years old in good health and CMV-seropositive. Both conserved end residues are part of each CDR3. A D gene is named only where the DNA matches it firmly. Not every row has a clone size; where given, it reads once, few, many or a size class.

V gene	J gene	D gene	clone size	CDR3 DNA	CDR3 protein
TRBV5-4	TRBJ2-7	TRBD2	-	TGTGCCAGCAGCTTTTTCGAGCGGGGGGCCTACGAGCAGTACTTC	CASSFFERGAYEQYF
TRBV2	TRBJ2-2	TRBD1	few	TGTGCCAGCGGGACAGCCCTTTACACCGGGGAGCTGTTTTTT	CASGTALYTGELFF
TRBV5-5	TRBJ1-1	-	-	TGTGCCAGCAGCACCATCCCGACAGCTCTGAACACTGAAGCTTTCTTT	CASSTIPTALNTEAFF
TRBV28	TRBJ2-5	-	-	TGTGCCAGCACCCCGTCGGGGGCCGGGAGGGAGACCCAGTACTTC	CASTPSGAGRETQYF
TRBV4-1	TRBJ2-5	-	-	TGCGCCAGCAGCCAAGATAGAAGTCCGGGGACCCAGTACTTC	CASSQDRSPGTQYF
TRBV15	TRBJ1-2	TRBD1	-	TGTGCCACCAGCAGAGATTACCATCGACAGGGGGATAGTCATGGCTACACCTTC	CATSRDYHRQGDSHGYTF
TRBV7-9	TRBJ2-7	TRBD1	once	TGTTCCAGCAGCTTAGTGGGGGGACAGGGGGCGCTTGAGCAGTACTTC	CSSSLVGGQGALEQYF
TRBV6-5	TRBJ2-2	TRBD1	-	TGTGCCAGCAAGGGACAGGGCTACACCGGGGAGCTGTTTTTT	CASKGQGYTGELFF
TRBV20-1	TRBJ2-7	-	-	TGCAGTGCCATCAGAGGGTCCGAGCAGTACTTC	CSAIRGSEQYF
TRBV6-6	TRBJ1-4	TRBD1	-	TGTGCCAGCAGTGCAGGGGACAGGGGGTATGAAAAACTGTTTTTT	CASSAGDRGYEKLFF
TRBV6-5	TRBJ2-7	TRBD1	few	TGTGCCAGCAGCCGGGGACAGGGCTTCGGCGAGCAGTACTTC	CASSRGQGFGEQYF
TRBV6-6	TRBJ2-5	TRBD2	-	TGTGCCAGCTCCCTTGGGGGGGGAAACCAAGAGACCCAGTACTTC	CASSLGGGNQETQYF
TRBV2	TRBJ1-1	-	-	TGTGCCAGCAATATACGGGGGGCCACAGGCGGTGAAGCTTTCTTT	CASNIRGATGGEAFF
TRBV5-1	TRBJ2-3	TRBD2	-	TGCGCCAGCAGCTTGGTTGCGGGGGTAACAGATACGCAGTATTTT	CASSLVAGVTDTQYF
TRBV9	TRBJ2-3	TRBD2	-	TGTGCCAGCAGCGTAGCGGGGGGGCGAGGCACAGATACGCAGTATTTT	CASSVAGGRGTDTQYF
TRBV30	TRBJ2-2	-	-	TGTGCCTGGAGTCTCCTCACCGGGGAGCTGTTTTTT	CAWSLLTGELFF
TRBV19	TRBJ2-3	-	-	TGTGCCAGTAGAGTCGGGGTAGCTAGAGTGGTGGGCACAGATACGCAGTATTTT	CASRVGVARVVGTDTQYF
TRBV4-3	TRBJ1-2	-	-	TGCGCCAGCAGCCAAGTGGGCGGGGGAAATGGCTACACCTTC	CASSQVGGGNGYTF
TRBV6-6	TRBJ2-2	-	once	TGTGCCAGCAGTTCCTTAGCGGAGAACACCGGGGAGCTGTTTTTT	CASSSLAENTGELFF
TRBV19	TRBJ1-1	-	-	TGTGCCAGTAGTCGCGGTCCAGCTGCGGTAGGTACTGAAGCTTTCTTT	CASSRGPAAVGTEAFF
TRBV7-2	TRBJ1-1	TRBD1	-	TGTGCCAGCAGCCCACAGGGGAGGAACACTGAAGCTTTCTTT	CASSPQGRNTEAFF
TRBV4-2	TRBJ2-2	TRBD2	-	TGTGCCAGCAGCCAAGGGGCGGTGGCGGAACCTAGCGGGGGACGGTACACCGGGGAGCTGTTTTTT	CASSQGAVAEPSGGRYTGELFF
TRBV5-4	TRBJ1-4	-	-	TGTGCCAGCAGCTTAATGGGAGGAGGGAATGAAAAACTGTTTTTT	CASSLMGGGNEKLFF
TRBV30	TRBJ1-5	-	-	TGTGCCTGGAGTTTAGGGCAGGGAGGGCAGCCCCAGCATTTT	CAWSLGQGGQPQHF
TRBV9	TRBJ1-2	TRBD1	-	TGTGCCAGCAGCGTTTGGGACAGGGTAAACTATGGCTACACCTTC	CASSVWDRVNYGYTF
TRBV5-1	TRBJ2-3	TRBD1	once	TGCGCCAGCAGCTTCTCCGGGACAGGGAGTACAGATACGCAGTATTTT	CASSFSGTGSTDTQYF
TRBV5-4	TRBJ2-1	TRBD1	-	TGTGCCAGCAGTCCTCCTAATCGACCAGGGGGTGGCTACAATGAGCAGTTCTTC	CASSPPNRPGGGYNEQFF
TRBV7-6	TRBJ2-3	TRBD2	-	TGTGCCAGCAGCTACCGGCGCGGGGGGGCCAACACAGATACGCAGTATTTT	CASSYRRGGANTDTQYF
TRBV10-3	TRBJ2-7	TRBD2	-	TGTGCCATCACGACGGGCGGGGGAAGCTCCTACGAGCAGTACTTC	CAITTGGGSSYEQYF